This entry describes one T cell receptor beta chain. Antigen unknown. The length of the CDR3 is 16 residues. Trimming left V 5 bases short and J 2 bases short, with 19 bases between. Germline V lookup: CDR1 MNHEY, CDR2 SMNVEV (reference sequence). The sample belongs to a study of T cell repertoires in cytomegalovirus infection. The overall study: Well-studied HLA-B-restricted epitopes and recently identified HLA-C-restricted epitopes of CMV were both used in the study. Indications came from public TCR beta signatures; they pointed to CMV infection and to a matching HLA type.

Each CDR3 protein gets one entry after TCRdb re-called the reads with MiXCR. This sample has about 920,000 distinct CDR3 sequences, with around 31% found just once. Regarding the study as a whole: Cumulative frequency of public TCR beta families picked out carriers of CMV plus the relevant HLA.

The genes are TRBV27 and TRBJ2-7; TRBD1 or TRBD2 may be the D gene (5 bases each). Material: cultured CD8+ T cells from PBMCs, obtained from culture after CMV antigen stimulation. The receptor was isolated from a human donor in good health (CMV status not recorded). Some clones in this sample may be carry-over from other donors' samples. Written as DNA, the CDR3 is TGTGCCAGCAGTCCTCTCCGTGGGGGTGGTACCTACGAGCAGTACGTC. The encoded protein is CASSPLRGGGTYEQYV.